These 8 T cell receptor beta chains were all obtained from the same sample, sequenced in a study of T cell changes during pregnancy in multiple sclerosis. Produced via immunoSEQ multiplex PCR; TCRdb's table is partial and in-frame only. Counted here are fewer than 30,000 clones, around 90% occurring once; the ten biggest clones make up around 0.7%. The sequences come from CD4+ T cells from peripheral blood mononuclear cells, collected in the first trimester of pregnancy. Source of these receptors: a female donor with multiple sclerosis, enrolled in a pregnancy study.

J is TRBJ2-7 and V is TRBV7-8; TRBD2 matches at 10 bases. The germline V gene has CDR1 SGHVS and CDR2 FQNEAQ. V lost 0 bases, J lost 2 bases, and 4 bases stayed unmatched. CDR3 size: 16 residues. The CDR3 DNA follows: TGTGCCAGCAGCTTAGCGGGGCTAGCGGGGGCCTACGAGCAGTACTTC. This encodes CASSLAGLAGAYEQYF.

The chain employs TRBV5-1 and TRBJ2-5; the D gene is possibly TRBD1 (5 bases). Germline V gives CDR1 SGHRS, CDR2 YFSETQ. This CDR3 contains 14 residues. The V end lost 3 bases, the J end lost 5 bases, and 14 bases lay between the germline ends. CDR3 protein: CASSSGSAGETQYF. CDR3 coding DNA: TGCGCCAGCAGCTCGGGTTCGGCAGGGGAGACCCAGTACTTC.

V gene TRBV6-5 combines with J gene TRBJ1-1; D may be TRBD1 (5 bases). This CDR3 is 13 amino acids long. The V gene lost 6 bases and the J gene lost 5 bases, with 13 bases spanning the gap. CDR1 MNHEY and CDR2 SVGAGI come from the germline V gene. CDR3 amino acids: CASSLLGETEAFF. The CDR3, as DNA: TGTGCCAGCAGCCTTTTAGGGGAAACTGAAGCTTTCTTT.

This clone has just one count. This chain links TRBV7-2 with TRBJ1-2, with D possibly TRBD1 on 6 matching bases. The V gene's germline CDR1 is SGHTA and CDR2 FQGNSA. This CDR3 has 15 residues. V lost 1 base and J lost 3, with 12 bases in between. The DNA of the CDR3 is TGTGCCAGCAGCTTAGTACAAGGGGGGGACTATGGCTACACCTTC. It codes for CASSLVQGGDYGYTF.

V gene TRBV29-1 combines with J gene TRBJ2-3; D is possibly TRBD2 (7 bases). The V end lost 7 bases, the J end lost 0 bases, and 14 bases lay between the germline ends. This CDR3 comprises 14 residues. CDR1 is SQVTM, CDR2 ANQGSEA, per germline. CDR3 DNA sequence: TGCAGCGCTGGGGGGGCCTCTAGCACAGATACGCAGTATTTT. Translated, it gives CSAGGASSTDTQYF.

The chain joins TRBV2 to TRBJ1-1; no definite D call. Trimming stripped 7 bases from V and 0 bases from J, with 9 bases between. The length of the CDR3 is 13 residues. Germline CDR1 reads SNHLY; CDR2 reads FYNNEI. CDR3 amino acids: CASMRYVNTEAFF. DNA for the CDR3: TGTGCCAGCATGCGGTATGTGAACACTGAAGCTTTCTTT.

The genes are TRBV6-1 and TRBJ1-1, with TRBD1 as a possible D gene (5 bases). The CDR3 is 18 amino acids. Germline V gives CDR1 MNHNS, CDR2 SASEGT. Trimming took 2 bases from V and 1 from J, leaving 20 bases between them. CDR3 nucleotide sequence: TGTGCCAGCAGTGAAAGGGGTTCTTTAGGGTGGGGGAACACTGAAGCTTTCTTT. As protein: CASSERGSLGWGNTEAFF.

The V gene is TRBV10-2, the J gene TRBJ2-1; 8 positions agree with TRBD2. Germline V gene lookup returns CDR1 WSHSY and CDR2 SAAADI. Germline trimming cut 7 bases from V and 6 bases from J; bases unmatched to any gene: 2. This CDR3 is built from 12 residues. CDR3 in amino acids: CASIRGGNEQFF. The CDR3 coding sequence is TGCGCCAGCATCCGGGGGGGCAATGAGCAGTTCTTC.